The following is a TCR beta chain sequence with its context. Germline V gene sequence: CDR1 SGDLS, CDR2 YYNGEE. CDR3 length: 14 amino acids. V was cut by 0 bases and J by 9 bases, with 10 bases left in between. TCRdb's table, derived via immunoSEQ multiplex PCR, lists solely in-frame clones and lacks some. The repertoire consists of 180,000 or so clones, with 80% to 90% occurring once and the leading ten covering 9.5% to 13%. The sample is drawn from a study of blood T cell repertoires in COVID-19. The genes are TRBV9 and TRBJ1-6, with D maybe TRBD1 (5 bases). The sequencing input was peripheral blood. The clonotype originates from a human donor with active or convalescent COVID-19. The donor label of this sample is uncertain. The CDR3 reads CASSVGGEFSPLHF. For the CDR3, the DNA is TGTGCCAGCAGCGTAGGGGGCGAGTTTTCACCCCTCCACTTT. The variable domain in full, with the rest retrieved from reference TRBV9 and TRBJ1-6, is DSGVTQTPKHLITATGQRVTLRCSPRSGDLSVYWYQQSLDQGLQFLIQYYNGEERAKGNILERFSAQQFPDLHSELNLSSLELGDSALYFCASSVGGEFSPLHFGNGTRLTVT.